The 29 T cell receptor beta chains in this list originate from one sample, sequenced in a study of a mutant IDH1 vaccine in newly diagnosed glioma. Repertoires were generated with immunoSEQ multiplex PCR, while TCRdb's copy carries only in-frame clones and drops some. The sample lists about 92,000 clones, about 80% seen once, with roughly 6.9% in the top ten. Time point: baseline, week 1 (first vaccination visit). The treatment is: pre-vaccination baseline after standard-of-care therapy. The specimen comprised PBMCs, sampled from a glioma patient treated with radiotherapy, temozolomide or both. The receptors originated from a man aged 40-49 years with glioma.

The rearrangement links TRBV10-3 to TRBJ2-3; TRBD1 agrees at 10 bases. The trim removed 8 bases at V and 3 bases at J, leaving 11 bases unmatched. Germline V lookup: CDR1 ENHRY, CDR2 SYGVKD. The CDR3 contains 16 residues. The CDR3 is CAIRDRGGEGTDTQYF. For the CDR3, the DNA is TGTGCCATCCGGGACAGGGGAGGTGAGGGGACAGATACGCAGTATTTT.

The chain couples TRBV4-3 to TRBJ2-3; D gene unclear. The V end lost 0 bases, the J end lost 4 bases, and 11 bases lay between the germline ends. The CDR3 runs 15 residues. Germline V CDR1 and CDR2: LGHNA, YSLEER. CDR3 residues: CASSQEDRVADTQYF. CDR3 DNA: TGCGCCAGCAGCCAAGAGGACCGGGTGGCAGATACGCAGTATTTT.

This clone was counted once. The chain is built from TRBV18 and TRBJ2-3; 8 bases map to TRBD2. The CDR3 totals 16 residues. V shed 4 bases, J shed 3 bases, and the junction held 9 bases outside the gene matches. Germline V gene sequence: CDR1 KGHSH, CDR2 LQKENI. CDR3 DNA sequence: TGTGCCAGCTCACTCCTCACGGGGGGGGCTACAGATACGCAGTATTTT. This sequence encodes CASSLLTGGATDTQYF. Complete variable domain (other parts from reference TRBV18 and TRBJ2-3): NAGVMQNPRHLVRRRGQEARLRCSPMKGHSHVYWYRQLPEEGLKFMVYLQKENIIDESGMPKERFSAEFPKEGPSILRIQQVVRGDSAAYFCASSLLTGGATDTQYFGPGTRLTVL.

This sequence joins TRBV7-2 and TRBJ2-7; possible D gene TRBD2, 6 bases. Deletions cut 5 bases from V and 8 bases from J, with 16 bases between. Germline V lookup: CDR1 SGHTA, CDR2 FQGNSA. This CDR3 has 13 residues. This CDR3 reads CASSPPGGSKQYF. The CDR3 nucleotides read TGTGCCAGCAGCCCCCCCGGGGGTTCAAAGCAGTACTTC.

This clone is classed as medium-sized. This rearrangement joins TRBV14 to TRBJ1-4; 11 bases map to TRBD1. Germline values: CDR1 SGHDN, CDR2 FVKESK. The length of the CDR3 is 14 residues. V lost 4 bases and J lost 8; bases outside the gene matches: 3. CDR3 loop: CASSLRTGGEKLFF. The CDR3 bases are TGTGCCAGCAGCCTCCGGACAGGGGGCGAAAAACTGTTTTTT.

The chain's CDR3 is CASSDAGVGEAFF. CDR3 DNA: TGTGCCAGCAGTGACGCAGGGGTGGGTGAAGCTTTCTTT. The chain carries TRBV6-4 and TRBJ1-1; D is perhaps TRBD1 (6 bases). This CDR3 contains 13 residues. The V end was cut by 2 bases, the J end by 7 bases, with 11 bases between. Germline lookup yields CDR1 MRHNA and CDR2 SNTAGT.

The rearrangement joins TRBV7-8 to TRBJ2-1; possibly TRBD1 or TRBD2 for D (7 bases each). The V end lost 2 bases, the J end lost 0 bases, and 11 bases lay between the germline ends. CDR1 SGHVS and CDR2 FQNEAQ come from the germline V gene. The CDR3 extends over 16 amino acids. The CDR3 loop is CASSLKRDSSYNEQFF. The CDR3 DNA follows: TGTGCCAGCAGCTTAAAGCGGGACAGCTCCTACAATGAGCAGTTCTTC.

This clone was recorded once. The gene calls are TRBV7-9 and TRBJ2-2, with TRBD1 as a possible D gene (6 bases). This CDR3 is built from 14 residues. Germline CDR1 reads SEHNR; CDR2 reads FQNEAQ (reference sequence). V lost 3 bases and J lost 5, with 10 bases in between. The CDR3 region is CASSFYRVTGELFF. The CDR3 region has the DNA TGTGCCAGCAGCTTCTACAGGGTAACCGGGGAGCTGTTTTTT.

The gene calls are TRBV30 and TRBJ1-6; D remains ambiguous. Germline V CDR1 and CDR2: GTSNPN, SVGIG (reference sequence). The CDR3 spans 10 residues. V was pared by 2 bases and J by 13 bases, with 6 bases between. The CDR3 reads CAWSRPPLHF. The CDR3 coding sequence is TGTGCCTGGAGTCGCCCTCCCCTCCACTTT.

This clone was seen a few times. V and J are TRBV10-3 and TRBJ2-5; 11 bases map to TRBD2. CDR1 and CDR2 from the germline V gene are ENHRY and SYGVKD. Trimming cost V 7 bases and J 6 bases; bases outside gene matches: 10. The CDR3 totals 15 residues. Here the CDR3 reads CAINPSGGIEKTQYF. The CDR3 DNA follows: TGTGCCATCAATCCTAGCGGGGGGATAGAGAAGACCCAGTACTTC.

The chain is built from TRBV5-1 and TRBJ1-1; no reliable D call. V was pared by 0 bases and J by 2 bases, with 14 bases between. This CDR3 contains 16 residues. Germline lookup yields CDR1 SGHRS and CDR2 YFSETQ. CDR3 in DNA: TGCGCCAGCAGCTTGGCACCCACCGTCCCAAACACTGAAGCTTTCTTT. Amino acids: CASSLAPTVPNTEAFF.

This clone appeared once. The rearrangement links TRBV19 to TRBJ2-5, with a weak D call TRBD1 (6 bases). This CDR3 has 13 residues. CDR1 and CDR2 from the germline V gene are LNHDA and SQIVND (reference sequence). Trimming took 5 bases from V and 4 from J, leaving 11 bases between them. The CDR3 loop reads CASSWTRGETQYF. The CDR3 nucleotides are TGTGCCAGTAGTTGGACCAGGGGAGAGACCCAGTACTTC.

V gene TRBV29-1 combines with J gene TRBJ2-7; 8 bases are shared with TRBD2. Trimming removed 1 base from V and 2 bases from J; junction bases left unmatched: 13. Germline V gives CDR1 SQVTM, CDR2 ANQGSEA. The CDR3 is 17 amino acids. DNA for the CDR3: TGCAGCGTTGAAGGGGGAATTAGCGGGACTGCTCCCTACGAGCAGTACTTC. Its translation: CSVEGGISGTAPYEQYF.

The J gene is TRBJ2-5, the V gene TRBV7-9; D unresolved. The CDR3 covers 13 residues. The germline V gene encodes CDR1 SEHNR and CDR2 FQNEAQ (reference sequence). V lost 0 bases, J lost 4 bases, and 6 bases lay in between. CDR3 sequence: CASSLAVTETQYF. The CDR3 region has the DNA TGTGCCAGCAGCTTAGCAGTAACAGAGACCCAGTACTTC.

V gene TRBV28 combines with J gene TRBJ1-4; D gene unclear. CDR1 and CDR2 from the germline V gene are MDHEN and SYDVKM. The V end lost 5 bases, the J end lost 4 bases, and 8 bases lay between the germline ends. The CDR3 runs 13 residues. The CDR3 sequence is CASSLPINEKLFF. CDR3 coding DNA: TGTGCCAGCAGTCTCCCGATTAATGAAAAACTGTTTTTT.

This clone has a single count. The CDR3 nucleotides are TGTGCCAGCAGCTCAAAACAGGGGTTGGGGCAGTACTTC. Protein product: CASSSKQGLGQYF. The chain combines TRBV7-2 with TRBJ2-7, with TRBD1 identical over 7 bases. The trim removed 4 bases at V and 9 bases at J, leaving 9 bases unmatched. The CDR3 is 13 amino acids. Looked up from germline, CDR1 is SGHTA and CDR2 is FQGNSA. The variable domain in full, with the rest retrieved from reference TRBV7-2 and TRBJ2-7, is GAGVSQSPSNKVTEKGKDVELRCDPISGHTALYWYRQSLGQGLEFLIYFQGNSAPDKSGLPSDRFSAERTGGSVSTLTIQRTQQEDSAVYLCASSSKQGLGQYFGPGTRLTVT.

The V and J genes are TRBV4-1 and TRBJ1-1, with TRBD1 matching over 7 bases. There are 14 residues in the CDR3. The germline V gene encodes CDR1 MGHRA and CDR2 YSYEKL. The J segment lost 4 bases and the V segment lost 0 bases, leaving 2 bases of the junction unmatched. CDR3 sequence: CASSQEQGFTEAFF. In nucleotides, the CDR3 is TGCGCCAGCAGCCAAGAACAGGGGTTCACTGAAGCTTTCTTT.

This clone was recorded only once. This chain joins TRBV7-9 and TRBJ2-5, with D perhaps TRBD2 (5 bases). CDR1 is SEHNR, CDR2 FQNEAQ, per germline (reference sequence). With 5 bases removed from V and 3 bases from J, the gap between germline ends came to 16 bases. CDR3 length: 15 amino acids. CDR3: CASSVGVVVEETQYF. Written as DNA, the CDR3 is TGTGCCAGCAGCGTCGGGGTCGTTGTGGAAGAGACCCAGTACTTC.

This clone was found once. The chain couples TRBV9 to TRBJ2-3; D unresolved. The germline gives CDR1 SGDLS, CDR2 YYNGEE. The CDR3 has 14 amino acids. V lost 0 bases and J 7 bases, leaving 12 bases between the germline ends. The DNA for the CDR3 is TGTGCCAGCAGCGTAGACATCGGTGGGAATACGCAGTATTTT. Protein: CASSVDIGGNTQYF. Variable domain in full (rest from reference TRBV9 and TRBJ2-3): DSGVTQTPKHLITATGQRVTLRCSPRSGDLSVYWYQQSLDQGLQFLIQYYNGEERAKGNILERFSAQQFPDLHSELNLSSLELGDSALYFCASSVDIGGNTQYFGPGTRLTVL.

The J gene is TRBJ2-1, the V gene TRBV5-1; D could derive from TRBD1 or TRBD2 (5 bases each). The V gene's germline CDR1 is SGHRS and CDR2 YFSETQ. The CDR3 has 16 amino acids. V was trimmed by 2 bases and J by 5 bases, leaving 17 bases between them. The CDR3 loop is CASSFGALFKNNEQFF. DNA of the CDR3: TGCGCCAGCAGCTTCGGGGCCCTCTTCAAGAACAATGAGCAGTTCTTC.

This clone was detected once. The chain employs TRBV7-3 and TRBJ2-3; D is tentatively TRBD1 or TRBD2 (6 bases each). V was pared by 2 bases and J by 3 bases, with 12 bases between. Germline lookup yields CDR1 SGHTA and CDR2 FQGTGA. The CDR3 length is 15 residues. CDR3: CASSLGGRETDTQYF. The CDR3 DNA reads TGTGCCAGCAGCTTAGGGGGCCGGGAGACAGATACGCAGTATTTT.

The chain uses TRBV5-6 and TRBJ2-2; weak D call: TRBD1 (6 bases). Looked up from germline, CDR1 is SGHDT and CDR2 is YYEEEE. This CDR3 has 14 amino acids. Between the trimmed V and J ends, which lost 3 bases and 5 bases, there was a span of 11 bases. CDR3 loop: CASSSYRVTGELFF. The CDR3 DNA follows: TGTGCCAGCAGCTCTTACAGGGTTACCGGGGAGCTGTTTTTT.

The chain has TRBV4-2 and TRBJ2-2, with 7 bases aligning to TRBD1. Germline CDR1 LGHNA, CDR2 YNFKEQ. This CDR3 has 16 amino acids. Unmatched junction bases numbered 4, after V lost 3 bases and J lost 0 bases. Here the CDR3 DNA reads TGTGCCAGCAGCCAGGCCGGGACAGCGAACACCGGGGAGCTGTTTTTT. Encoded protein: CASSQAGTANTGELFF.

This clone has just a few counts. This sequence joins TRBV7-6 and TRBJ2-3, with no clear D. Germline V gene lookup returns CDR1 SGHVS and CDR2 FNYEAQ. The CDR3 is 14 residues long. Trimming took off 2 bases at V and 6 bases at J, with 12 bases between the two ends. The chain's CDR3 is CASSLQHGSDTQYF. The CDR3 DNA follows: TGTGCCAGCAGCTTACAACACGGTTCGGATACGCAGTATTTT.

At least ten counts were recorded for this clone. The V gene is TRBV7-2, the J gene TRBJ1-4, with D perhaps TRBD1 (5 bases). The CDR3 totals 13 residues. CDR1 is SGHTA, CDR2 FQGNSA, per germline. The V end lost 5 bases, the J end lost 4 bases, and 8 bases lay between the germline ends. The CDR3 nucleotides are TGTGCCAGCAGCCGGGGCCTTAATGAAAAACTGTTTTTT. Its protein is CASSRGLNEKLFF.

The chain has TRBV7-2 and TRBJ1-4; D is possibly TRBD1 (5 bases). The CDR3 totals 15 residues. V lost 1 base and J lost 2, with 8 bases in between. From germline, CDR1 is SGHTA and CDR2 FQGNSA. The CDR3 DNA sequence: TGTGCCAGCAGCTTAGGCGGGGACACTAATGAAAAACTGTTTTTT. Residues: CASSLGGDTNEKLFF. The full variable domain, its missing parts supplied by reference TRBV7-2 and TRBJ1-4, is GAGVSQSPSNKVTEKGKDVELRCDPISGHTALYWYRQSLGQGLEFLIYFQGNSAPDKSGLPSDRFSAERTGGSVSTLTIQRTQQEDSAVYLCASSLGGDTNEKLFFGSGTQLSVL.

The chain joins TRBV4-2 to TRBJ2-5; TRBD2 matches 9 bases. The CDR3 has 15 amino acids. With V trimmed by 4 bases and J by 4 bases, 7 bases remained unmatched. Germline assignment: CDR1 LGHNA and CDR2 YNFKEQ. The CDR3 DNA sequence: TGTGCCAGCAGCCCGCGGGGGGGGGACGCAGAGACCCAGTACTTC. The encoded protein is CASSPRGGDAETQYF.

The V call is TRBV19, the J call TRBJ1-1, with D unclear. CDR1 is LNHDA and CDR2 is SQIVND in the germline V gene (reference sequence). The CDR3 is 13 amino acids. V lost 6 bases and J 0 bases, leaving 8 bases between the germline ends. DNA for the CDR3: TGTGCCAGTAGGCTGGGTGTGAACACTGAAGCTTTCTTT. Its translation: CASRLGVNTEAFF.

The chain couples TRBV2 to TRBJ2-7, with TRBD2 matching over 8 bases. With V trimmed by 7 bases and J by 0 bases, 5 bases remained unmatched. Germline V gene sequence: CDR1 SNHLY, CDR2 FYNNEI. The CDR3 has 14 residues. CDR3 sequence reads: CASIGGVTSYEQYF. The DNA for the CDR3 is TGTGCCAGCATCGGGGGGGTTACCTCCTACGAGCAGTACTTC.